This passage covers 17 T cell receptor beta chains from one sample sequenced in a study of identical twins. Via MiXCR, TCRdb re-called the 5' RACE reads, giving one row per CDR3 protein. Among nearly 650,000 distinct CDR3 sequences listed, about 7.1% were seen once. In addition, the sample was reused for a study of yellow fever vaccine responses in identical twins.

The sequenced material came from PBMCs. These receptors were collected from a woman aged 18-29 years in good health.

This clonotype was counted many times. The V and J genes are TRBV5-1 and TRBJ2-7, with no clear D. The CDR3 sequence is 15 residues long. Trimming took off 4 bases at V and 2 bases at J, with 16 bases between the two ends. The germline V gene encodes CDR1 SGHRS and CDR2 YFSETQ. As DNA, the CDR3 is TGCGCCAGCAGCCCGAGACATGGTCAAACCTACGAGCAGTACTTC. This sequence encodes CASSPRHGQTYEQYF.

This clonotype was picked up many times. The chain is built from TRBV7-9 and TRBJ2-1; D unclear. Trimming pared 2 bases from V and 3 bases from J, leaving 5 bases between. Germline CDR1 SEHNR, CDR2 FQNEAQ (reference sequence). The CDR3 loop spans 13 amino acids. The CDR3 coding sequence is TGTGCCAGCAGCTTAACGGACTACAATGAGCAGTTCTTC. Residues: CASSLTDYNEQFF.

This clonotype was observed many times. The genes are TRBV20-1 and TRBJ2-3; D perhaps matches TRBD2 (5 bases). Germline V lookup: CDR1 DFQATT, CDR2 SNEGSKA (reference sequence). The CDR3 contains 14 residues. Trimming pared 3 bases from V and 1 base from J, leaving 11 bases between. CDR3 DNA: TGCAGTGCTAGCGGGGTGCGGGGCACAGATACGCAGTATTTT. Translated: CSASGVRGTDTQYF.

This clonotype was counted a few times. The rearrangement uses TRBV18 and TRBJ1-2; 7 bases align to TRBD1. The CDR3 is 15 amino acids. CDR1 and CDR2 from the germline V gene are KGHSH and LQKENI. J lost 8 bases, V lost 8 bases, and 17 bases had no gene match. The CDR3 spells CASALGTAVTMGYTF. For the CDR3, the DNA is TGTGCCAGCGCCCTGGGGACAGCCGTAACTATGGGCTACACCTTC. The variable domain in full, with the rest retrieved from reference TRBV18 and TRBJ1-2, is NAGVMQNPRHLVRRRGQEARLRCSPMKGHSHVYWYRQLPEEGLKFMVYLQKENIIDESGMPKERFSAEFPKEGPSILRIQQVVRGDSAAYFCASALGTAVTMGYTFGSGTRLTVV.

This clonotype was seen many times. This chain joins TRBV28 and TRBJ2-7, with D unclear. This CDR3 is 14 amino acids long. Germline CDR1 is MDHEN and CDR2 is SYDVKM. V lost 9 bases and J lost 2, with 17 bases in between. The DNA for the CDR3 is TGTGCCAGTTCCCCCTCCGGGTTCCCCTACGAGCAGTACTTC. This gives the protein CASSPSGFPYEQYF. The variable domain in full, completed from reference TRBV28 and TRBJ2-7, reads DVKVTQSSRYLVKRTGEKVFLECVQDMDHENMFWYRQDPGLGLRLIYFSYDVKMKEKGDIPEGYSVSREKKERFSLILESASTNQTSMYLCASSPSGFPYEQYFGPGTRLTVT.

This clonotype was seen repeatedly, ten times or more. The chain joins TRBV20-1 to TRBJ1-1; D gene uncertain. V was trimmed by 5 bases and J by 0 bases, leaving 10 bases between them. Germline CDR1 reads DFQATT; CDR2 reads SNEGSKA (reference sequence). The CDR3 has 13 amino acids. CDR3 residues: CSASTPLNTEAFF. For the CDR3, the DNA is TGCAGTGCTTCGACACCTCTGAACACTGAAGCTTTCTTT.

This clonotype was counted many times. The chain links TRBV6-1 to TRBJ2-2, with TRBD2 matching over 7 bases. Germline CDR1 MNHNS, CDR2 SASEGT. The CDR3 contains 14 residues. The junction had 7 bases not matched to a gene; V was cut back by 7 bases and J by 5 bases. The CDR3, as DNA: TGTGCCAGCACCCACCTGGGGGGGACCGGGGAGCTGTTTTTT. This gives the protein CASTHLGGTGELFF.

In this sample, this clonotype turned up many times. The chain joins TRBV2 to TRBJ2-1; 9 nucleotides align to TRBD2. Germline CDR1 is SNHLY and CDR2 is FYNNEI. The CDR3 covers 12 residues. V trimming: 6 bases; J trimming: 14 bases; junction bases outside the gene matches: 8. In DNA, the CDR3 is TGTGCCAGCAGCCCGGATAGCGGGAGAGAGTTCTTC. Translation: CASSPDSGREFF. The full variable domain, rest sourced from reference TRBV2 and TRBJ2-1, is EPEVTQTPSHQVTQMGQEVILRCVPISNHLYFYWYRQILGQKVEFLVSFYNNEISEKSEIFDDQFSVERPDGSNFTLKIRSTKLEDSAMYFCASSPDSGREFFGPGTRLTVL.

In its sample, this clonotype was seen many times. The chain is built from TRBV29-1 and TRBJ1-2; D ambiguous. V lost 1 base and J 4 bases, leaving 7 bases between the germline ends. The germline gives CDR1 SQVTM, CDR2 ANQGSEA. CDR3 length equals 12 residues. CDR3: CSVEGRTYGYTF. In nucleotides, the CDR3 is TGCAGCGTTGAAGGGCGGACCTATGGCTACACCTTC.

This clonotype was counted between two and nine times. V gene TRBV20-1 combines with J gene TRBJ1-1, with TRBD1 as a possible D gene (6 bases). Trimming removed 0 bases from V and 3 bases from J, with 20 bases in between. The CDR3 totals 17 residues. The germline CDR1 and CDR2 sequences are DFQATT and SNEGSKA (reference sequence). The CDR3 loop reads CSARDLGSHRADTEAFF. CDR3 DNA sequence: TGCAGTGCTAGAGATTTGGGGTCACACAGGGCCGACACTGAAGCTTTCTTT.

This clonotype appeared many times. The chain combines TRBV11-2 with TRBJ2-1; the match to TRBD2 covers 16 bases. The germline V gene has CDR1 SGHAT and CDR2 FQNNGV. With 4 bases clipped from V and 4 bases from J, the junction kept 4 bases outside the gene matches. The CDR3 is 17 residues long. CDR3 sequence reads: CASSSGTSGGAYNEQFF. In DNA, the CDR3 is TGTGCCAGCAGCTCGGGGACTAGCGGGGGGGCTTACAATGAGCAGTTCTTC.

This clonotype was counted a few times. The V gene is TRBV12-3 or TRBV12-4, the J gene TRBJ2-2; D gene ambiguous. V shed 8 bases and J shed 6 bases, with 7 bases lying between them. CDR3 length: 11 residues. The CDR3 loop reads CASRWSGELFF. In DNA form, the CDR3 reads TGTGCCAGCCGATGGTCCGGGGAGCTGTTTTTT.

The rearrangement links TRBV5-6 to TRBJ1-1; perhaps TRBD1 as D (6 bases). The CDR3 sequence is 14 residues long. Germline V gene sequence: CDR1 SGHDT, CDR2 YYEEEE. V shed 4 bases and J shed 5 bases, with 15 bases lying between them. The CDR3 DNA is TGTGCCAGCAGCGGAACAGGGTTGTGGACTGAAGCTTTCTTT. Translated: CASSGTGLWTEAFF. Supplemented by reference TRBV5-6 and TRBJ1-1, the full variable domain reads DAGVTQSPTHLIKTRGQQVTLRCSPKSGHDTVSWYQQALGQGPQFIFQYYEEEERQRGNFPDRFSGHQFPNYSSELNVNALLLGDSALYLCASSGTGLWTEAFFGQGTRLTVV.

The rearrangement joins TRBV29-1 to TRBJ2-1, with 9 nucleotides matching TRBD2. The V segment lost 4 bases and the J segment 5 bases; nucleotides outside the gene matches: 3. The CDR3 totals 13 residues. Germline CDR1 and CDR2: SQVTM and ANQGSEA. CDR3 loop: CSVVAGVNNEQFF. CDR3 sequence (DNA): TGCAGCGTTGTAGCGGGGGTCAACAATGAGCAGTTCTTC.

In its sample, this clonotype was seen many times. This chain links TRBV12-3 or TRBV12-4 with TRBJ2-2; D not resolved. CDR3 length: 16 residues. V was clipped by 7 bases and J by 3 bases, with 18 bases between them. The CDR3 here is CASTLRLGGDTGELFF. In DNA form, the CDR3 reads TGTGCCAGCACCCTCCGGCTGGGTGGTGACACCGGGGAGCTGTTTTTT.

This clonotype has just a few counts. This rearrangement joins TRBV20-1 to TRBJ2-2; a weak D match, TRBD2 (5 bases). The germline gives CDR1 DFQATT, CDR2 SNEGSKA (reference sequence). Trimming left V 5 bases short and J 5 bases short, with 18 bases between. The CDR3 runs to 15 residues. CDR3 residues: CSAPPGGRGTGELFF. In nucleotides, the CDR3 is TGCAGTGCTCCCCCAGGTGGCAGAGGGACCGGGGAGCTGTTTTTT.

This clonotype was counted only a few times. The V call is TRBV7-7, the J call TRBJ1-1, with D perhaps matching TRBD1 (6 bases). The V end lost 0 bases, the J end lost 4 bases, and 21 bases lay between the germline ends. Germline V gene lookup returns CDR1 SSHAT and CDR2 FNYEAQ (reference sequence). The CDR3 totals 18 residues. CDR3 amino acids: CASSLATLNRVKSTEAFF. CDR3 sequence (DNA): TGTGCCAGCAGCTTAGCTACGCTTAACAGGGTTAAGAGCACTGAAGCTTTCTTT.